These T cell receptor beta chains were read from a single sample in a study of OX40 agonist ivuxolimab in advanced cancers. Data came from immunoSEQ multiplex PCR; TCRdb stores just in-frame clones and leaves some out. The sample contains about 62,000 clones, roughly 85% of which appear only once. Sequences were derived from CD4+ or CD8+ T cells sorted from blood, sampled in a trial of the OX40 agonist ivuxolimab. The receptors originated from an adult with an advanced solid tumor such as melanoma, head and neck, liver or kidney cancer. Both conserved end residues are part of each CDR3. The D gene is left open where the match is weak. Size tells how often a clone was seen (once, few, many) or the class of an expanded clone, and some rows leave it out.

J gene | D gene | V gene | clone size | CDR3 DNA | CDR3 protein
TRBJ2-3 | TRBD2 | TRBV7-9 | once | TGTGCCAGCAGCCCTAGCGGGGGCACAGATACGCAGTATTTT | CASSPSGGTDTQYF
TRBJ2-2 | - | TRBV5-4 | many | TGTGCCAGCAGCTTGGATGGGATGGGAGTCGGCGGGGAGCTGTTTTTT | CASSLDGMGVGGELFF
TRBJ2-7 | TRBD1 | TRBV10-3 | once | TGTGCCATCAGCCTTGGGACAGGAGCTACCTACGAGCAGTACTTC | CAISLGTGATYEQYF
TRBJ2-7 | TRBD1 | TRBV28 | - | TGTGCCAGCAGTTTGGACAGGGGAAGTGGTGAGCAGTACTTC | CASSLDRGSGEQYF
TRBJ2-7 | TRBD2 | TRBV19 | - | TGTGCCAGTAGAATGACTAGCGGGGGAACCTACGAGCAGTACTTC | CASRMTSGGTYEQYF
TRBJ2-7 | - | TRBV10-2 | - | TGCGCCAGCAGTAAAAACGCCAACGGGGGTTATTCCTACGAGCAGTACTTC | CASSKNANGGYSYEQYF
TRBJ1-5 | - | TRBV5-1 | few | TGCGCCAGCAGCTTGGATAGCAATCAGCCCCAGCATTTT | CASSLDSNQPQHF
TRBJ1-4 | TRBD1 | TRBV19 | few | TGTGCCAGTAGCCCGGGGACAGGGGCTGAAAAACTGTTTTTT | CASSPGTGAEKLFF
TRBJ2-1 | TRBD2 | TRBV5-4 | - | TGTGCCAGCAGCTTGGCCTCTAGCGGGGATGAGCAGTTCTTC | CASSLASSGDEQFF
TRBJ1-2 | TRBD1 | TRBV7-2 | - | TGTGCCAGCAGCTTAGAGGGACAGGCCGGGGGCGGCTACACCTTC | CASSLEGQAGGGYTF
TRBJ1-1 | - | TRBV6-6 | - | TGTGCCAGCAGTTACAGATCGAACACTGAAGCTTTCTTT | CASSYRSNTEAFF
TRBJ2-7 | TRBD1 | TRBV10-3 | - | TGTGCCATCAGTGAGGGGACAGGGTTCTACGAGCAGTACTTC | CAISEGTGFYEQYF
TRBJ1-2 | TRBD1 | TRBV6-6 | - | TGTGCCAGCAGTTACGAAGGGGGCGGCTATGGCTACACCTTC | CASSYEGGGYGYTF
TRBJ1-2 | - | TRBV7-9 | - | TGTGCCAGCAGATTACCTTTGGAGGATGGCTACACCTTC | CASRLPLEDGYTF
TRBJ1-5 | - | TRBV27 | - | TGTGCCAGCAGTCCGGCGGCAGGGCCCAATCAGCCCCAGCATTTT | CASSPAAGPNQPQHF
TRBJ1-2 | - | TRBV27 | - | TGTGCTACAGGGTTAGGGGGTGGCTACACCTTC | CATGLGGGYTF
TRBJ2-2 | - | TRBV19 | - | TGTGCCAGTAGTATCGGCAAGAACACCGGGGAGCTGTTTTTT | CASSIGKNTGELFF
TRBJ1-1 | - | TRBV28 | - | TGTGCCAGCAGGCGACGGATGAACACTGAAGCTTTCTTT | CASRRRMNTEAFF
TRBJ1-5 | TRBD1 | TRBV6-5 | - | TGTGCCAGCAGTTACTCACAGGGGCATCAGCCCCAGCATTTT | CASSYSQGHQPQHF
TRBJ2-1 | - | TRBV14 | - | TGTGCCAGCAGCCAAGGACTGAACCCCTACAATGAGCAGTTCTTC | CASSQGLNPYNEQFF
TRBJ2-7 | TRBD1 | TRBV2 | - | TGTGCCAGCAGTTCGGGACAGCGATTCTACGAGCAGTACTTC | CASSSGQRFYEQYF
TRBJ2-3 | - | TRBV10-2 | - | TGCGCCAGCGGTAGCGGTAGCACAGATACGCAGTATTTT | CASGSGSTDTQYF
TRBJ2-2 | TRBD2 | TRBV10-3 | - | TGTGCCATCAGGCCGACTAGCGAGAGCGGGGAGCTGTTTTTT | CAIRPTSESGELFF
TRBJ2-5 | - | TRBV7-9 | once | TGTGCCAGCAGCTCCTGGGGCCAAGAGACCCAGTACTTC | CASSSWGQETQYF
TRBJ2-7 | TRBD2 | TRBV2 | - | TGTGCCAGCAGTCTGACTAGCGTGAAATACGAGCAGTACTTC | CASSLTSVKYEQYF
TRBJ2-2 | - | TRBV7-3 | - | TGTGCCAGCAGCTCCAGGGTGCCCGGGGAGCTGTTTTTT | CASSSRVPGELFF
TRBJ2-1 | TRBD1 | TRBV27 | - | TGTGCCAGCAGTTCTTTGGCAGGGGGACCCGACAATGAGCAGTTCTTC | CASSSLAGGPDNEQFF
TRBJ1-5 | - | TRBV1 | few | TGCACCAACCGGGGCCTCAATCAGCCCCAGCATTTT | CTNRGLNQPQHF
TRBJ1-3 | TRBD1 | TRBV29-1 | - | TGCAGCGTGACCATGACAGGGGATTCTGGAAACACCATATATTTT | CSVTMTGDSGNTIYF
TRBJ2-5 | - | TRBV11-2 | - | TGTGCCAGCAGTCCTGACCATCAAAGGGCGCAGACCCAGTACTTC | CASSPDHQRAQTQYF
TRBJ2-3 | - | TRBV15 | - | TGTGCCACCAGCAGAGAGAGGGGCCGCGGGACAGATACGCAGTATTTT | CATSRERGRGTDTQYF
TRBJ2-1 | TRBD2 | TRBV7-8 | - | TGTGCCAGCAGCTTAACCGGTAGCGGGAGGGGTAATGAGCAGTTCTTC | CASSLTGSGRGNEQFF
TRBJ2-4 | - | TRBV7-2 | once | TGTGCCAGCAGCTTAAGAGACGGGGCCAAAAACATTCAGTACTTC | CASSLRDGAKNIQYF
TRBJ1-1 | - | TRBV6-1 | - | TGTGCCAGCAGTCCAACGAAGGATGGCACTGAAGCTTTCTTT | CASSPTKDGTEAFF
TRBJ1-1 | - | TRBV27 | - | TGTGCCAGCAGGGCATTATGGAACACTGAAGCTTTCTTT | CASRALWNTEAFF
TRBJ2-1 | - | TRBV13 | - | TGTGCCAGCAGCTTTTGGTCACCCAATGGGAATGAGCAGTTCTTC | CASSFWSPNGNEQFF
TRBJ2-1 | - | TRBV4-1 | - | TGCGCCAGCAGCCTCCGTGGGGGTATTTACAATGAGCAGTTCTTC | CASSLRGGIYNEQFF
TRBJ1-2 | - | TRBV6-6 | - | TGTGCCAGCAGTTACGACGGGGGGGCGCGGTATGGCTACACCTTC | CASSYDGGARYGYTF
TRBJ2-5 | TRBD2 | TRBV6-6 | - | TGTGCCAGCTTGCTAGGGACTAGCGAAGAGACCCAGTACTTC | CASLLGTSEETQYF
TRBJ2-2 | - | TRBV28 | - | TGTGCCAGCAGTCCGGCGAACCCGGGGACGGGCGGGGAGCTGTTTTTT | CASSPANPGTGGELFF
TRBJ1-5 | - | TRBV11-2 | - | TGTGCCAGCAGCTTAGAGGCTGCGGGTTTCCCCCAGCATTTT | CASSLEAAGFPQHF